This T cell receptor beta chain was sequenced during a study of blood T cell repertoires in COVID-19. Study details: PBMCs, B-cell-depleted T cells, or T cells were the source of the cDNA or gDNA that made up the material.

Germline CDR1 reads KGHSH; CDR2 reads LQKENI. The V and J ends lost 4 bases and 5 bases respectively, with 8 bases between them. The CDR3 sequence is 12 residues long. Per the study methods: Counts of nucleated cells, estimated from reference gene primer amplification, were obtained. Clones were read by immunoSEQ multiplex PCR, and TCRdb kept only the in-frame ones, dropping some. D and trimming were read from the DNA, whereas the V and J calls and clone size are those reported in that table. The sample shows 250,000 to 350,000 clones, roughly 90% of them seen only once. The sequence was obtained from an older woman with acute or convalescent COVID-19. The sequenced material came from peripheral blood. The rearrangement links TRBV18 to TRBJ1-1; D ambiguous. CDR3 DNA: TGTGCCAGCTCACTCGTGGCAACTGAAGCTTTCTTT. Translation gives CASSLVATEAFF.